Sequencing of this T cell receptor (beta chain) was carried out in a study of human versus mouse CDR3 diversity and MHC coevolution. Study-wide context: Reported immunoSEQ sensitivity was one in 200,000 T cells, with reduced amplification bias.

Germline assignment: CDR1 MGHRA and CDR2 YSYEKL. CDR3 length equals 15 residues. Trimming removed 1 base at V and 5 bases at J, with 11 bases between. General study results and limits: Human T cells underwent selection on more than five different MHC II alleles.

Regarding this clone: Its target is not known.

Profiling relied on immunoSEQ multiplex PCR, and the TCRdb table lists in-frame clones only, not all of them. Here the sample spans about 73,000 clones, about nine tenths being singletons. The clonotype comes from a person between 25 and 69 years old in good health. The sequenced sample was naive CD4+ T cells from blood. The subset is: CD45RO-negative CD62L-positive naive CD4 T cells. The chain joins TRBV4-1 to TRBJ2-2; no reliable D call. CDR3 nucleotides: TGCGCCAGCAGCCAAGTTTTTTCTACGACCGGGGAGCTGTTTTTT. This codes for CASSQVFSTTGELFF.